This paragraph covers one T cell receptor beta chain sequence. This table comes from immunoSEQ multiplex PCR, and its TCRdb copy is limited to in-frame clones, with some not included. The sample shows 200,000 or so clones, around 90% of them seen only once. Adults between about 18 and 89 years of age took part from about 24 US areas. Donors in Cohort 3 counted as recovered after two negative PCRs, clearance, or symptom resolution. These data belong to a study of blood T cell repertoires in COVID-19. Study summary: T cells, B-cell-depleted T cells, or PBMCs supplied cDNA or gDNA.

In germline, CDR1 is MNHEY, CDR2 SVGAGI. CDR3 length: 15 residues. The J segment lost 9 bases and the V segment lost 7 bases, leaving 15 bases of the junction unmatched. The sequencing sample was made of PBMCs or T cells enriched from blood (not recorded which). The chain links TRBV6-5 to TRBJ2-1, with 7 bases lining up with TRBD2. This TCR came from a woman aged 30 to 39 who had recovered from COVID-19. CDR3 amino acids: CASTPGEGIRGEQFF. The CDR3 nucleotides read TGTGCCAGCACACCCGGGGAGGGGATTAGGGGTGAGCAGTTCTTC.